These 29 T cell receptor beta chains were all obtained from the same sample, sequenced in a study of cytomegalovirus exposure and HLA in healthy donors. PCR primers comprised 60 Vbeta and 13 Jbeta primers. Measured with immunoSEQ multiplex PCR; TCRdb has only the in-frame clones, and not every one. The sample has approximately 150,000 clones, 82% seen once; the top ten hold approximately 2.4%. Sequenced input: PBMCs. The receptors were sampled from a male donor in good health and CMV-seronegative.

This chain links TRBV27 with TRBJ2-2, with D uncertain. Trimming shortened V by 4 bases and J by 2 bases, and 14 bases separated the two germline ends. There are 16 residues in the CDR3. Per germline, CDR1 MNHEY and CDR2 SMNVEV (reference sequence). The CDR3 sequence is CASSSPLRRNTGELFF. CDR3 bases: TGTGCCAGCAGTTCCCCTTTGCGGAGAAACACCGGGGAGCTGTTTTTT.

The rearrangement uses TRBV6-5 and TRBJ2-1; D unclear. The CDR3 is made up of 11 amino acids. The V gene lost 2 bases and the J gene lost 6 bases, with 2 bases spanning the gap. Germline V gene data show CDR1 as MNHEY and CDR2 as SVGAGI. Here the CDR3 DNA reads TGTGCCAGCAGTTACCTCAATGAGCAGTTCTTC. Translated, it gives CASSYLNEQFF.

The rearrangement links TRBV18 to TRBJ2-1, with a tentative D call TRBD1 (5 bases). The CDR3 runs 16 residues. Germline V gene sequence: CDR1 KGHSH, CDR2 LQKENI. Between the trimmed V and J ends, which lost 0 bases and 7 bases, there was a span of 16 bases. CDR3 in amino acids: CASSPPDNLVSNEQFF. For the CDR3, the DNA is TGTGCCAGCTCACCACCGGACAACTTGGTTTCAAATGAGCAGTTCTTC.

The J gene is TRBJ1-1, the V gene TRBV11-3; TRBD1 matches 9 bases. Germline CDR1 reads SGHNT; CDR2 reads YENEEA. V lost 4 bases and J lost 6; bases outside the gene matches: 15. The CDR3 length is 17 residues. The CDR3 DNA reads TGTGCCAGCAGCTCGTTAGCCCCCGGGACAGGGAGGCCTGAAGCTTTCTTT. Translated: CASSSLAPGTGRPEAFF.

V and J are TRBV29-1 and TRBJ2-3; D perhaps matches TRBD2 (6 bases). Trimming removed 4 bases at V and 2 bases at J, with 10 bases between. Germline CDR1 reads SQVTM; CDR2 reads ANQGSEA. CDR3 length equals 13 residues. The CDR3 region has the DNA TGCAGCGTTGCCGGGGGAAACACAGATACGCAGTATTTT. As protein: CSVAGGNTDTQYF.

Notes on this clone: This CDR3 is also generated by other DNA sequences in the sample. V is TRBV4-1 and J is TRBJ2-2, with D possibly matching TRBD1 (6 bases). This CDR3 spans 15 amino acids. Trimming pared 3 bases from V and 6 bases from J, leaving 14 bases between. Germline assignment: CDR1 MGHRA and CDR2 YSYEKL. CDR3 region: CASSQGAGFSGELFF. The CDR3, as DNA: TGCGCCAGCAGCCAGGGGGCAGGGTTTTCCGGGGAGCTGTTTTTT.

In its sample, this clone was seen a few times. The chain recombines TRBV27 with TRBJ2-1; 11 nucleotides agree with TRBD2. This CDR3 spans 17 amino acids. CDR1 MNHEY and CDR2 SMNVEV come from the germline V gene (reference sequence). Trimming cost V 6 bases and J 4 bases; bases outside gene matches: 11. The CDR3 spells CASSPEGLAGGYNEQFF. DNA of the CDR3: TGTGCCAGCAGCCCAGAAGGGCTAGCGGGAGGATACAATGAGCAGTTCTTC.

V usage is TRBV5-1 and J usage is TRBJ2-3; possible D gene TRBD2, 6 bases. CDR3 length: 15 amino acids. Germline V gene data show CDR1 as SGHRS and CDR2 as YFSETQ. V was shortened by 0 bases and J by 2 bases, with 10 bases between the two germline ends. This CDR3 reads CASSLVGGYTDTQYF. In DNA form, the CDR3 reads TGCGCCAGCAGCTTGGTGGGGGGATACACAGATACGCAGTATTTT.

CDR3 in DNA: TGTGCCATCAGTGAGTCCCTAATGGGGGCCGTCGGGGAGCTGTTTTTT. It specifies CAISESLMGAVGELFF. V gene TRBV10-3 combines with J gene TRBJ2-2; D might be TRBD1 (6 bases). There are 16 residues in the CDR3. Trimming left V 0 bases short and J 7 bases short, with 15 bases between. Per germline, CDR1 ENHRY and CDR2 SYGVKD.

The rearrangement joins TRBV15 to TRBJ2-1; 11 positions agree with TRBD2. The CDR3 is 13 residues long. Germline-derived CDR1 and CDR2 are LNHNV and YYDKDF (reference sequence). V was pared by 10 bases and J by 8 bases, with 7 bases of the junction left unmatched. The chain's CDR3 is CAISSGGNYEQFF. The CDR3 nucleotides are TGTGCCATCTCTAGCGGGGGGAACTATGAGCAGTTCTTC.

This clone has a handful of counts. The chain employs TRBV28 and TRBJ2-2, with D hard to call. The germline gives CDR1 MDHEN, CDR2 SYDVKM. The CDR3 has 15 residues. Trimming pared 3 bases from V and 4 bases from J, leaving 12 bases between. The CDR3 nucleotides are TGTGCCAGCAGTTTCGTTGGTATCGGCACCGGGGAGCTGTTTTTT. Translating gives CASSFVGIGTGELFF.

CDR3: CASSQPTGRSKNIQYF. The CDR3 nucleotides are TGCGCCAGCAGCCAACCGACAGGGCGGTCCAAAAACATTCAGTACTTC. The rearrangement links TRBV4-1 to TRBJ2-4; 7 nucleotides line up with TRBD1. The trim removed 2 bases at V and 2 bases at J, leaving 6 bases unmatched. The CDR3 extends over 16 amino acids. Germline CDR1 reads MGHRA; CDR2 reads YSYEKL.

This clone has a handful of counts. The chain joins TRBV7-8 to TRBJ2-7; 10 bases map to TRBD1. This CDR3 contains 15 residues. Germline loops: CDR1 SGHVS, CDR2 FQNEAQ. V dropped 5 bases and J dropped 3; count of bases not matched to a gene: 7. The DNA of the CDR3 is TGTGCCAGCAGCCTAAGGACAGGGGGGAACTACGAGCAGTACTTC. It yields the protein CASSLRTGGNYEQYF.

This clone was counted once. The V call is TRBV5-1, the J call TRBJ2-5, with 9 bases identical to TRBD2. Germline trimming cut 0 bases from V and 7 bases from J; bases unmatched to any gene: 4. Per the germline V gene, CDR1 is SGHRS and CDR2 is YFSETQ. There are 14 residues in the CDR3. The CDR3 loop reads CASSLVGGRATQYF. The CDR3 nucleotides read TGCGCCAGCAGCTTGGTAGGCGGGAGGGCGACCCAGTACTTC.

This clone showed up just a few times. V is TRBV7-2 and J is TRBJ1-1; no clear D gene. The CDR3 is 13 amino acids. The V end lost 3 bases, the J end lost 11 bases, and 16 bases lay between the germline ends. Germline-derived CDR1 and CDR2 are SGHTA and FQGNSA. The CDR3 spells CASSLDLYEAAFF. Here the CDR3 DNA reads TGTGCCAGCAGCTTGGATCTGTACGAGGCCGCTTTCTTT.

CDR3 nucleotides: TGCGCCAGCAGCCAGAGAGGAGGGCTAGCGGGCTCAGACGAGCAGTTCTTC. Translation: CASSQRGGLAGSDEQFF. The chain has TRBV4-3 and TRBJ2-1; 8 positions match TRBD2. The germline V gene encodes CDR1 LGHNA and CDR2 YSLEER. V was clipped by 3 bases and J by 10 bases; unmatched bases: 17. This CDR3 spans 17 amino acids.

The gene calls are TRBV2 and TRBJ2-3; 8 bases are shared with TRBD2. With 1 base clipped from V and 6 bases from J, the junction kept 3 bases outside the gene matches. Germline V gene data show CDR1 as SNHLY and CDR2 as FYNNEI. CDR3 length: 14 residues. The CDR3 DNA sequence: TGTGCCAGCAGTGAAGAGCGGGAGCCCGATACGCAGTATTTT. It is translated as CASSEEREPDTQYF.

This sequence joins TRBV7-9 and TRBJ2-1; D is unclear. The germline V gene encodes CDR1 SEHNR and CDR2 FQNEAQ (reference sequence). The V end lost 1 base, the J end lost 1 base, and 14 bases lay between the germline ends. The CDR3 totals 17 residues. CDR3 in DNA: TGTGCCAGCAGCTTAGAAAGGCCTCCTAGGTCCTACAATGAGCAGTTCTTC. Its protein is CASSLERPPRSYNEQFF. Full variable domain (missing parts from reference TRBV7-9 and TRBJ2-1): DTGVSQNPRHKITKRGQNVTFRCDPISEHNRLYWYRQTLGQGPEFLTYFQNEAQLEKSRLLSDRFSAERPKGSFSTLEIQRTEQGDSAMYLCASSLERPPRSYNEQFFGPGTRLTVL.

This chain links TRBV5-1 with TRBJ2-1, with 7 nucleotides matching TRBD1. V trimming: 0 bases; J trimming: 3 bases; junction bases outside the gene matches: 6. The germline V gene encodes CDR1 SGHRS and CDR2 YFSETQ. The length of the CDR3 is 16 residues. In DNA form, the CDR3 reads TGCGCCAGCAGCTTGGAAGGGGGACAGTACTACAATGAGCAGTTCTTC. Encoded protein: CASSLEGGQYYNEQFF.

The CDR3 sequence is CASSGTGPGNTIYF. The CDR3 bases are TGTGCCAGCAGTGGGACAGGACCCGGAAACACCATATATTTT. This chain uses TRBV2 with TRBJ1-3; 7 bases line up with TRBD1. Germline-derived CDR1 and CDR2 are SNHLY and FYNNEI. V shed 4 bases and J 4 bases; nucleotides not matched to a gene: 4. The CDR3 has 14 residues. Full variable domain (missing parts from reference TRBV2 and TRBJ1-3): EPEVTQTPSHQVTQMGQEVILRCVPISNHLYFYWYRQILGQKVEFLVSFYNNEISEKSEIFDDQFSVERPDGSNFTLKIRSTKLEDSAMYFCASSGTGPGNTIYFGEGSWLTVV.

The rearrangement uses TRBV4-3 and TRBJ1-2, with 11 positions matching TRBD1. Germline loops: CDR1 LGHNA, CDR2 YSLEER. The CDR3 loop spans 17 amino acids. V shed 0 bases and J 3 bases; nucleotides not matched to a gene: 6. The CDR3 DNA reads TGCGCCAGCAGCCAAGACGCCTCGGGACAGGGGGACTATGGCTACACCTTC. Its translation is CASSQDASGQGDYGYTF.

The gene calls are TRBV7-9 and TRBJ2-7; D not resolved. The CDR3 spans 13 residues. Germline V gene lookup returns CDR1 SEHNR and CDR2 FQNEAQ (reference sequence). With 4 bases removed from V and 2 bases from J, the gap between germline ends came to 9 bases. The CDR3 DNA reads as TGTGCCAGCAGCTCAGTGGTCACCTACGAGCAGTACTTC. It codes for CASSSVVTYEQYF.

CDR3 residues: CASSLLVTAPFDNEQFF. The DNA of the CDR3 is TGTGCCAGCAGCTTGTTAGTGACAGCCCCATTCGACAATGAGCAGTTCTTC. The V gene is TRBV5-6, the J gene TRBJ2-1, with a tentative D call TRBD1 (5 bases). CDR3 length: 17 amino acids. CDR1 is SGHDT and CDR2 is YYEEEE in the germline V gene. Trimming removed 1 base at V and 5 bases at J, with 19 bases between. Full variable domain (remainder filled in from reference TRBV5-6 and TRBJ2-1): DAGVTQSPTHLIKTRGQQVTLRCSPKSGHDTVSWYQQALGQGPQFIFQYYEEEERQRGNFPDRFSGHQFPNYSSELNVNALLLGDSALYLCASSLLVTAPFDNEQFFGPGTRLTVL.

There are a few counts of this clone. V and J are TRBV27 and TRBJ2-7; 13 bases line up with TRBD2. Per the germline V gene, CDR1 is MNHEY and CDR2 is SMNVEV (reference sequence). V shed 6 bases and J 6 bases; nucleotides not matched to a gene: 5. The CDR3 spans 14 residues. The CDR3 loop is CASRLAGGPSEQYF. DNA for the CDR3: TGTGCCAGCAGACTAGCGGGAGGGCCCAGCGAGCAGTACTTC.

The chain carries TRBV2 and TRBJ1-2; possible D gene TRBD1, 5 bases. The length of the CDR3 is 15 residues. Between the trimmed V and J ends, which lost 8 bases and 3 bases, there was a span of 19 bases. Germline CDR1 SNHLY, CDR2 FYNNEI. The DNA of the CDR3 is TGTGCCAGCCAAGGAGGAGGGGCGGGATACTATGGCTACACCTTC. Translated, it gives CASQGGGAGYYGYTF.

V usage is TRBV19 and J usage is TRBJ2-1; 11 nucleotides agree with TRBD2. CDR3 size: 15 residues. Per the germline V gene, CDR1 is LNHDA and CDR2 is SQIVND (reference sequence). V lost 5 bases to trimming and J lost 7 bases; unmatched junction nucleotides: 7. This CDR3 is CASSVLAGGLNEQFF. In DNA form, the CDR3 reads TGTGCCAGTAGTGTTCTAGCGGGAGGTCTTAATGAGCAGTTCTTC.

The rearrangement uses TRBV14 and TRBJ2-7; 10 bases are shared with TRBD2. After removal of 0 bases from V and 5 bases from J, the junction contained 7 bases not matched to a gene. Germline V gene lookup returns CDR1 SGHDN and CDR2 FVKESK. This CDR3 is 16 amino acids long. This CDR3 reads CASSQDLAGVVHEQYF. In DNA, the CDR3 is TGTGCCAGCAGCCAAGATCTAGCGGGAGTGGTCCACGAGCAGTACTTC.

The chain combines TRBV6-1 with TRBJ2-3; 9 bases map to TRBD2. The trim removed 7 bases at V and 0 bases at J, leaving 5 bases unmatched. This CDR3 contains 15 residues. Germline loops: CDR1 MNHNS, CDR2 SASEGT. CDR3 bases: TGTGCCAGCACCAAAGCGGGAGGAAGCACAGATACGCAGTATTTT. Its translation: CASTKAGGSTDTQYF.

The chain joins TRBV7-6 to TRBJ2-6; the D gene is possibly TRBD2 (5 bases). The CDR3 is 18 amino acids. Germline CDR1 reads SGHVS; CDR2 reads FNYEAQ. V was trimmed by 5 bases and J by 1 base, leaving 18 bases between them. The CDR3 nucleotides read TGTGCCAGCAGCGTAACCGGACGGGATCGGTCTGGGGCCAACGTCCTGACTTTC. It codes for CASSVTGRDRSGANVLTF.